The T cell receptor (beta chain) described here comes from a study of cytomegalovirus exposure and HLA in healthy donors. CDR1 is LNHDA, CDR2 SQIVND, per germline (reference sequence). V was pared by 7 bases and J by 6 bases, with 21 bases between. The CDR3 is 15 residues long. The PCR used 60 Vbeta and 13 Jbeta primers. Sequenced by immunoSEQ multiplex PCR; TCRdb stores in-frame clones only, minus some. There are about 140,000 clones in the sample; about 80% occur only once, and approximately 15% lies in the top ten. Sequencing input: PBMCs. The chain links TRBV19 to TRBJ1-2, with D possibly being TRBD1 (6 bases). This receptor was taken from a woman in her thirties or forties in good health and CMV-seronegative. The CDR3, as DNA: TGTGCCAGTAAAGAACCGGGACATACTTCCAATGGCTACACCTTC. Its protein product is CASKEPGHTSNGYTF.